What follows are 6 T cell receptor beta chains derived from one specimen sequenced in a study of blood T cell repertoires in COVID-19. Sequenced by immunoSEQ multiplex PCR; TCRdb stores in-frame clones only, minus some. The sample includes 200,000 to 250,000 clones, more than 70% of them seen just once. Sequencing was performed on peripheral blood. The receptor set was obtained from a woman in her fifties or sixties with acute or convalescent COVID-19.

The chain carries TRBV30 and TRBJ1-5, with TRBD1 identical over 9 bases. Germline loops: CDR1 GTSNPN, CDR2 SVGIG (reference sequence). The CDR3 sequence is 15 residues long. V was pared by 0 bases and J by 6 bases, with 6 bases of the junction left unmatched. The CDR3 spells CAWSVTGGRGQPQHF. CDR3 bases: TGTGCCTGGAGTGTAACAGGGGGCAGAGGTCAGCCCCAGCATTTT.

This chain uses TRBV28 with TRBJ1-5; TRBD1 agrees at 8 bases. The CDR3 extends over 16 amino acids. Looked up from germline, CDR1 is MDHEN and CDR2 is SYDVKM. The V segment lost 2 bases and the J segment 4 bases; nucleotides outside the gene matches: 7. The CDR3 region has the DNA TGTGCCAGCAGTTTAGGACAGGGTGTAAGGAATCAGCCCCAGCATTTT. This sequence encodes CASSLGQGVRNQPQHF.

This chain links TRBV15 with TRBJ2-7, with 9 bases aligning to TRBD1. CDR1 is LNHNV and CDR2 is YYDKDF in the germline V gene (reference sequence). J gave up 4 bases and V 6 bases, and 7 bases lay outside the gene matches. CDR3 length equals 14 residues. The CDR3 DNA is TGTGCCACCAGGCGACAGGGGGGTTCTTACGAGCAGTACTTC. This encodes CATRRQGGSYEQYF.

The chain employs TRBV6-2 or TRBV6-3 and TRBJ2-1, with TRBD2 identical over 10 bases. Germline lookup yields CDR1 MNHEY and CDR2 SVGEGT. Losses at the gene ends were 4 bases for V and 2 bases for J; bases not matched to a gene: 8. CDR3 length equals 17 residues. The CDR3 reads CASSSTGLARPYNEQFF. The CDR3 bases are TGTGCCAGCAGTTCCACGGGACTAGCGAGACCCTACAATGAGCAGTTCTTC.

The chain joins TRBV5-1 to TRBJ1-3; 8 nucleotides match TRBD1. The CDR3 spans 14 residues. CDR1 SGHRS and CDR2 YFSETQ come from the germline V gene. V was pared by 4 bases and J by 1 base, with 1 base of the junction left unmatched. Here the CDR3 DNA reads TGCGCCAGCAGCGACAGGGGATCTGGAAACACCATATATTTT. Amino acids: CASSDRGSGNTIYF.

This sequence joins TRBV3-1 (or the pseudogene TRBV3-2) and TRBJ1-6; D perhaps matches TRBD1 (6 bases). In germline, CDR1 is LGHDT, CDR2 YNNKEL (reference sequence). The CDR3 runs to 13 residues. Trimming stripped 5 bases from V and 6 bases from J, with 8 bases between. CDR3 region: CASSSRGNSPLHF. The CDR3 coding sequence is TGTGCCAGCAGCTCCAGGGGTAATTCACCCCTCCACTTT.